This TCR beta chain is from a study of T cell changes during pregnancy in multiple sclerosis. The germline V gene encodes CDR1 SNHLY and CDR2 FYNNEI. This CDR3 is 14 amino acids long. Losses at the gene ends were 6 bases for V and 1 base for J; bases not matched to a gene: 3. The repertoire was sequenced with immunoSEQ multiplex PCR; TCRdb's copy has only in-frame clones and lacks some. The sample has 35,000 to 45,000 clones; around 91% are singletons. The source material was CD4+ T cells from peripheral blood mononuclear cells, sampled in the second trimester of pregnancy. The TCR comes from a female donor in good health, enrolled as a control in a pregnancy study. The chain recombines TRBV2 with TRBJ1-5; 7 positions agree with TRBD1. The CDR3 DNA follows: TGTGCCAGCAGGGGGACAGTCAGCAATCAGCCCCAGCATTTT. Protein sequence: CASRGTVSNQPQHF.